The 18 T cell receptor beta chains reported below all come from one sample, sequenced in a study of OX40 agonist ivuxolimab in advanced cancers. Sequencing used immunoSEQ multiplex PCR; TCRdb keeps in-frame clones, though not all of them. Here the sample spans under 90,000 clones, 90% being singletons. This specimen was CD4+ or CD8+ T cells sorted from blood, taken in a trial of the OX40 agonist ivuxolimab. The receptors stem from an adult with an advanced solid tumor such as melanoma, head and neck, liver or kidney cancer.

The rearrangement links TRBV6-4 to TRBJ2-1; 11 bases map to TRBD2. This CDR3 contains 15 residues. Germline assignment: CDR1 MRHNA and CDR2 SNTAGT. Trimming removed 8 bases from V and 8 bases from J; junction bases left unmatched: 11. Written as DNA, the CDR3 is TGTGCCAGCCCCCAACACACTAGCGGGAGTTATGAGCAGTTCTTC. This encodes CASPQHTSGSYEQFF.

The J gene is TRBJ1-2, the V gene TRBV7-9, with unresolved D. The CDR3 spans 15 residues. Trimming stripped 5 bases from V and 3 bases from J, with 16 bases between. Germline V gene data show CDR1 as SEHNR and CDR2 as FQNEAQ (reference sequence). DNA for the CDR3: TGTGCCAGCAGCCTCCTAGGGTCCCGGGACTATGGCTACACCTTC. It yields the protein CASSLLGSRDYGYTF.

The rearrangement links TRBV6-5 to TRBJ1-1, with D perhaps TRBD1 (6 bases). The CDR3 spans 15 residues. In germline, CDR1 is MNHEY, CDR2 SVGAGI. The V and J ends lost 0 bases and 8 bases respectively, with 16 bases between them. This chain's CDR3 is CASSYSTGRRYEAFF. CDR3 in DNA: TGTGCCAGCAGTTACTCTACAGGGCGCCGGTACGAAGCTTTCTTT.

The chain links TRBV9 to TRBJ2-3; 9 bases align to TRBD1. The germline CDR1 and CDR2 sequences are SGDLS and YYNGEE. The CDR3 totals 15 residues. The ends lost 4 bases at V and 5 bases at J; junction bases unmatched: 8. Written as DNA, the CDR3 is TGTGCCAGCAGCCCAATGACAGGGGGAGTAGATACGCAGTATTTT. Translating gives CASSPMTGGVDTQYF.

A single count supports this clone. V gene TRBV27 combines with J gene TRBJ1-5, with D perhaps TRBD1 (6 bases). Between the trimmed V and J ends, which lost 1 base and 4 bases, there was a span of 8 bases. Germline V CDR1 and CDR2: MNHEY, SMNVEV (reference sequence). The CDR3 is 14 residues long. The CDR3: CASSLWGANQPQHF. CDR3 nucleotides: TGTGCCAGCAGTTTATGGGGGGCTAATCAGCCCCAGCATTTT.

This clone was counted only a few times. The V call is TRBV4-3, the J call TRBJ2-7; TRBD1 matches 7 bases. Germline V gives CDR1 LGHNA, CDR2 YSLEER. V was pared by 3 bases and J by 1 base, with 6 bases of the junction left unmatched. This CDR3 has 15 amino acids. The CDR3 nucleotides read TGCGCCAGCAGCCAGGGGACAGCTGATTCCTACGAGCAGTACTTC. Translated: CASSQGTADSYEQYF.

V is TRBV4-3 and J is TRBJ2-1; 7 positions agree with TRBD2. V lost 1 base to trimming and J lost 2 bases; unmatched junction nucleotides: 2. CDR1 is LGHNA, CDR2 YSLEER, per germline. CDR3 size: 15 residues. As DNA, the CDR3 is TGCGCCAGCAGCCAAGGACTAGCCACCTACAATGAGCAGTTCTTC. Translating it yields CASSQGLATYNEQFF.

This sequence joins TRBV28 and TRBJ1-2; TRBD1 agrees at 8 bases. The CDR3 loop spans 12 amino acids. Germline trimming cut 6 bases from V and 7 bases from J; bases unmatched to any gene: 4. Germline V gene sequence: CDR1 MDHEN, CDR2 SYDVKM. The CDR3 reads CASRGQGFGYTF. In DNA form, the CDR3 reads TGTGCCAGCAGAGGACAGGGTTTTGGCTACACCTTC.

This sequence joins TRBV6-5 and TRBJ1-4, with D perhaps TRBD1 (5 bases). Trimming took 6 bases from V and 7 from J, leaving 12 bases between them. CDR3 size: 13 residues. Looked up from germline, CDR1 is MNHEY and CDR2 is SVGAGI. As DNA, the CDR3 is TGTGCCAGCAGAGCAGGGTATGGTGAAAAACTGTTTTTT. Amino acid sequence: CASRAGYGEKLFF.

The rearrangement joins TRBV6-4 to TRBJ2-2, with TRBD1 matching over 7 bases. Germline V gene sequence: CDR1 MRHNA, CDR2 SNTAGT. J lost 6 bases, V lost 2 bases, and 0 bases had no gene match. This CDR3 region has 13 residues. CDR3 nucleotide sequence: TGTGCCAGCAGTGACACAGGGGCCGGGGAGCTGTTTTTT. It encodes CASSDTGAGELFF.

J is TRBJ1-1 and V is TRBV7-2; tentative D call: TRBD1 (6 bases). V dropped 1 base and J dropped 6 bases, with 15 bases sitting between them. Germline CDR1 and CDR2: SGHTA and FQGNSA. This CDR3 comprises 15 residues. CDR3 region: CASSLGSGEGAEAFF. The CDR3 DNA is TGTGCCAGCAGCTTAGGTTCAGGGGAGGGGGCTGAAGCTTTCTTT.

The chain recombines TRBV6-5 with TRBJ2-1; D perhaps matches TRBD2 (7 bases). Trimming removed 6 bases from V and 8 bases from J, with 11 bases in between. The CDR3 extends over 12 amino acids. Looked up from germline, CDR1 is MNHEY and CDR2 is SVGAGI. CDR3 bases: TGTGCCAGCAGGGGGGGGCCCCATGAGCAGTTCTTC. Amino acids: CASRGGPHEQFF.

The chain carries TRBV10-3 and TRBJ2-3, with D uncertain. Germline V gene data show CDR1 as ENHRY and CDR2 as SYGVKD. Trimming left V 4 bases short and J 6 bases short, with 11 bases between. This CDR3 region has 13 residues. The CDR3 loop reads CAISVTLADTQYF. CDR3 sequence (DNA): TGTGCCATCAGTGTGACGCTCGCTGATACGCAGTATTTT.

This chain uses TRBV11-3 with TRBJ2-3; D is possibly TRBD2 (5 bases). Germline lookup yields CDR1 SGHNT and CDR2 YENEEA. CDR3 length: 15 residues. V gave up 2 bases and J gave up 1 base, with 10 bases separating them. The DNA of the CDR3 is TGTGCCAGCAGCTTACTAGCTGGGGGCACAGATACGCAGTATTTT. It encodes CASSLLAGGTDTQYF.

The chain employs TRBV28 and TRBJ2-5, with 13 bases lining up with TRBD2. V was clipped by 7 bases and J by 4 bases; unmatched bases: 6. Germline V gene data show CDR1 as MDHEN and CDR2 as SYDVKM. This CDR3 contains 15 residues. CDR3 protein: CASTGLAGVGETQYF. In DNA, the CDR3 is TGTGCCAGCACCGGACTAGCGGGAGTAGGAGAGACCCAGTACTTC.

The chain couples TRBV19 to TRBJ2-3; D not resolved. CDR1 is LNHDA and CDR2 is SQIVND in the germline V gene (reference sequence). Trimming left V 6 bases short and J 5 bases short, with 12 bases between. The CDR3 has 13 amino acids. CDR3 region: CASRAGSRDTQYF. Written as DNA, the CDR3 is TGTGCCAGTAGAGCCGGGTCCCGAGATACGCAGTATTTT.

The rearrangement uses TRBV11-3 and TRBJ2-7; no firm D call. V was pared by 1 base and J by 6 bases, with 7 bases between. The CDR3 covers 12 residues. Germline CDR1 reads SGHNT; CDR2 reads YENEEA. The CDR3 nucleotides read TGTGCCAGCAGCTTAGGGTGGTCCGAGCAGTACTTC. This codes for CASSLGWSEQYF.

Here the CDR3 reads CASSWAPSVASNEQFF. In DNA, the CDR3 is TGTGCCAGCAGTTGGGCCCCTAGCGTAGCCAGCAATGAGCAGTTCTTC. V usage is TRBV28 and J usage is TRBJ2-1; a weak D match, TRBD2 (6 bases). The CDR3 loop spans 16 amino acids. In germline, CDR1 is MDHEN, CDR2 SYDVKM. Trimming pared 4 bases from V and 6 bases from J, leaving 19 bases between.